The clone carrying this T cell receptor beta chain showed up many times. Its antigen is unidentified. All patients were untreated before thyroid surgery. Methods used by the authors: The authors used CDR3 differences across clinicopathological groups to build a distant-metastasis classifier for papillary thyroid cancer. With MiXCR, TCRdb called clones anew from the PCR reads. TCRdb, not the authors, supplied the V and J calls. This sample carries 25,000 to 30,000 clones, around 16% of them seen once, and the ten largest clones take 4% to 5.5%. J was trimmed by 4 bases and V by 5 bases; bases with no gene match: 10. Germline-derived CDR1 and CDR2 are SGDLS and YYNGEE. The CDR3 has 16 amino acids. The data stem from a study of metastatic and nonmetastatic thyroid tumors. General study results and limits: A significant increase in TCR beta diversity was reportedly seen in malignant thyroid tumors relative to benign nodules, in blood and tumor.

The TCR was taken from a female donor with papillary thyroid cancer or a benign thyroid nodule (not recorded which). Some clones in this sample may be carry-over from other donors' samples. Sequences were obtained from blood. This chain uses TRBV9 with TRBJ2-3, with 10 bases fitting TRBD2. CDR3 sequence reads: CASSLLAGAVADTQYF. DNA for the CDR3: TGTGCCAGCAGTCTCCTAGCGGGAGCGGTGGCAGATACGCAGTATTTT.